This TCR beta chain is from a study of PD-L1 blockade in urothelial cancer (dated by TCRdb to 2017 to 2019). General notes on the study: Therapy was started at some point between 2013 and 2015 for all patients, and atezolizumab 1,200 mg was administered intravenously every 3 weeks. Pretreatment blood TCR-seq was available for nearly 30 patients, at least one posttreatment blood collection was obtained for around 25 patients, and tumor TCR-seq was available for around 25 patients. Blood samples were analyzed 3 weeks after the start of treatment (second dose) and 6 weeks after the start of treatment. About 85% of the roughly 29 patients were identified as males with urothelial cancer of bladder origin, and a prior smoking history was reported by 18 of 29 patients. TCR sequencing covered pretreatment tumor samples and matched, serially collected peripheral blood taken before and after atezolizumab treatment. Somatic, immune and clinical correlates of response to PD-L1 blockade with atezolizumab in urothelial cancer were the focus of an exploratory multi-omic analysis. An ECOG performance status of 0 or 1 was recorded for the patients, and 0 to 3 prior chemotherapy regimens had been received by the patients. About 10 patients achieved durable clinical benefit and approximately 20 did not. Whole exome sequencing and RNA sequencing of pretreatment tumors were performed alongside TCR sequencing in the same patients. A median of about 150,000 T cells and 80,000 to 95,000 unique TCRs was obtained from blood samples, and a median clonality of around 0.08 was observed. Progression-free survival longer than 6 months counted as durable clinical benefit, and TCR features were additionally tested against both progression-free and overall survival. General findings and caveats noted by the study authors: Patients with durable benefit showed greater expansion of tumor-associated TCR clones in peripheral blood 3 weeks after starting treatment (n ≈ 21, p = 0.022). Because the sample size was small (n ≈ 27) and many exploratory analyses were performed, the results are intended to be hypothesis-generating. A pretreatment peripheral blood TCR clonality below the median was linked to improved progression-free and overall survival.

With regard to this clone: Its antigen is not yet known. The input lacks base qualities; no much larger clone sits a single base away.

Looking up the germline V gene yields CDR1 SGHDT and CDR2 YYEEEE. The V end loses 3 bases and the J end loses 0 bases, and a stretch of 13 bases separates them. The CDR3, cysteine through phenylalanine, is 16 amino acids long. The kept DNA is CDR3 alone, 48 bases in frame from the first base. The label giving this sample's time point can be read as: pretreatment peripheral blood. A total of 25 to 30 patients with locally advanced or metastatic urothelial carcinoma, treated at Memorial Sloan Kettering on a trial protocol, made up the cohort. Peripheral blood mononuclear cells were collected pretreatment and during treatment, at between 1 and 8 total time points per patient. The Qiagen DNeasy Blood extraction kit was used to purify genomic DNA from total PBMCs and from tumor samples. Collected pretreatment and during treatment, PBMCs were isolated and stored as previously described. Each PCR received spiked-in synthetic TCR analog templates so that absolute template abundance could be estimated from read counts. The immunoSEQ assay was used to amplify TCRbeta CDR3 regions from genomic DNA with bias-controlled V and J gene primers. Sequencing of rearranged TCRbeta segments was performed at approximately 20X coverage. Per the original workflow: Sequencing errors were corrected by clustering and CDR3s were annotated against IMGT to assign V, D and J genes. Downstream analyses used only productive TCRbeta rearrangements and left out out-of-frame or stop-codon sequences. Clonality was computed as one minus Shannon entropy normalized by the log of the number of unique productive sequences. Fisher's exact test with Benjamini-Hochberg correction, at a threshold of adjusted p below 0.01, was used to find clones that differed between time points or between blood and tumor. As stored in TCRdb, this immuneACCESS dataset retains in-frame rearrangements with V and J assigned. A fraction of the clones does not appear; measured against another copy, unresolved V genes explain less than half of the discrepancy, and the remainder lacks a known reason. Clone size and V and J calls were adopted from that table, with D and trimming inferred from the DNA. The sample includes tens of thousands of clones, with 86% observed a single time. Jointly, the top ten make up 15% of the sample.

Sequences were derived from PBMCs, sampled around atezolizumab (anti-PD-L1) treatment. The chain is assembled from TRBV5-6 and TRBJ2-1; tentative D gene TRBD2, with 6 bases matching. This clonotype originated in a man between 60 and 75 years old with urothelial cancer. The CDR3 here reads CASSWRDPLSYNEQFF. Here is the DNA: TGTGCCAGCAGCTGGAGGGACCCCCTCTCCTACAATGAGCAGTTCTTC.